This is a list of T cell receptor beta chains from one sample in a study of blood T cell repertoires in COVID-19. Here immunoSEQ multiplex PCR was the method, and the copy in TCRdb shows in-frame clones only, minus some. Here the sample spans roughly 190,000 clones, roughly 84% being singletons. Sequenced: PBMCs or T cells enriched from blood (not recorded which). These TCRs come from a woman aged 25 to 39 who had been exposed to COVID-19. Each CDR3 is given with its conserved first and last residue. Fields, in order: D gene, J gene, V gene, clone size, CDR3 protein, CDR3 DNA. A D gene is named only where the DNA matches it firmly. Size tells how often a clone was seen (once, few, many) or the class of an expanded clone, and some rows leave it out.

D: .; J: TRBJ2-2; V: TRBV27; size: .; CDR3: CASKIGRAPGELFF; DNA: TGTGCCAGCAAAATCGGCAGGGCCCCAGGGGAGCTGTTTTTT
D: TRBD2; J: TRBJ2-5; V: TRBV5-4; size: .; CDR3: CASSLAGGKRGTQYF; DNA: TGTGCCAGCAGCTTGGCCGGGGGGAAGAGAGGGACCCAGTACTTC
D: TRBD1; J: TRBJ2-7; V: TRBV10-3; size: .; CDR3: CAISYRGATYEQYF; DNA: TGTGCCATCAGCTACAGGGGGGCCACCTACGAGCAGTACTTC
D: .; J: TRBJ2-7; V: TRBV7-8; size: once; CDR3: CASSLDTIGSYEQYF; DNA: TGTGCCAGCAGCTTAGATACTATCGGCTCCTACGAGCAGTACTTC
D: TRBD1; J: TRBJ2-2; V: TRBV12-3/TRBV12-4; size: .; CDR3: CASTPTGSGELFF; DNA: TGTGCCAGCACCCCGACAGGGTCCGGGGAGCTGTTTTTT
D: TRBD1; J: TRBJ1-2; V: TRBV30; size: .; CDR3: CAWSPLLRGLLGYTF; DNA: TGTGCCTGGAGCCCACTTTTAAGGGGGCTTCTTGGCTACACCTTC
D: TRBD1; J: TRBJ1-2; V: TRBV5-4; size: .; CDR3: CASGIRGTGGYGYTF; DNA: TGTGCCAGCGGGATACGGGGGACAGGGGGGTATGGCTACACCTTC
D: .; J: TRBJ1-5; V: TRBV7-6; size: few; CDR3: CASSLGPGNNQPQHF; DNA: TGTGCCAGCAGCTTAGGTCCAGGCAACAATCAGCCCCAGCATTTT
D: .; J: TRBJ1-2; V: TRBV5-1; size: .; CDR3: CASSFGDYGYTF; DNA: TGCGCCAGCAGCTTCGGGGACTATGGCTACACCTTC
D: .; J: TRBJ2-1; V: TRBV24-1; size: .; CDR3: CATSARGPWDEQFF; DNA: TGTGCCACCAGTGCCAGGGGCCCCTGGGATGAGCAGTTCTTC
D: TRBD1; J: TRBJ1-4; V: TRBV30; size: .; CDR3: CASGTGLGEKLFF; DNA: TGTGCCTCAGGGACAGGACTTGGGGAAAAACTGTTTTTT
D: .; J: TRBJ2-7; V: TRBV6-6; size: .; CDR3: CASSGVRVPSSYEQYF; DNA: TGTGCCAGCAGTGGCGTCCGGGTACCGAGCTCCTACGAGCAGTACTTC
D: TRBD1; J: TRBJ1-3; V: TRBV4-1; size: .; CDR3: CASSPLLLQGAVGNTIYF; DNA: TGCGCCAGCAGCCCCCTTTTACTACAGGGGGCAGTTGGAAACACCATATATTTT
D: TRBD1; J: TRBJ2-7; V: TRBV10-3; size: .; CDR3: CAISEGGQGTYEQYF; DNA: TGTGCCATCAGTGAAGGTGGACAGGGAACCTACGAGCAGTACTTC
D: .; J: TRBJ1-4; V: TRBV19; size: .; CDR3: CASSTNYRAPNEKLFF; DNA: TGTGCCAGTAGTACAAATTACAGGGCCCCTAATGAAAAACTGTTTTTT
D: .; J: TRBJ2-7; V: TRBV12-3/TRBV12-4; size: .; CDR3: CASSLRGEQYF; DNA: TGTGCCAGCAGTTTACGAGGCGAGCAGTACTTC
D: .; J: TRBJ1-1; V: TRBV19; size: .; CDR3: CASSIDPIRGAWTEAFF; DNA: TGTGCCAGTAGTATAGATCCGATCCGGGGGGCTTGGACTGAAGCTTTCTTT
D: TRBD2; J: TRBJ2-7; V: TRBV7-2; size: .; CDR3: CATSTGGYEQYF; DNA: TGTGCCACCTCGACGGGGGGTTACGAGCAGTACTTC
D: TRBD1; J: TRBJ1-3; V: TRBV11-2; size: .; CDR3: CATGDSSSGNTIYF; DNA: TGTGCCACCGGGGACAGCTCATCTGGAAACACCATATATTTT
D: .; J: TRBJ1-1; V: TRBV5-1; size: few; CDR3: CASSLTGGSTEAFF; DNA: TGCGCCAGCAGCTTGACGGGGGGGAGCACTGAAGCTTTCTTT
D: .; J: TRBJ1-1; V: TRBV6-5; size: .; CDR3: CASSQLYRNTEAFF; DNA: TGTGCCAGCAGTCAGTTATACCGGAACACTGAAGCTTTCTTT
D: .; J: TRBJ2-2; V: TRBV7-2; size: many; CDR3: CASSLDGRVPRSGELFF; DNA: TGTGCCAGCAGCTTAGATGGGCGGGTCCCCCGGTCCGGGGAGCTGTTTTTT
D: TRBD1; J: TRBJ2-3; V: TRBV29-1; size: .; CDR3: CSVATTTGSQDTQYF; DNA: TGCAGCGTTGCTACGACGACAGGGTCCCAAGATACGCAGTATTTT
D: .; J: TRBJ1-2; V: TRBV9; size: few; CDR3: CASSQGLQGYGYTF; DNA: TGTGCCAGCAGCCAAGGGTTACAGGGCTATGGCTACACCTTC
D: .; J: TRBJ2-1; V: TRBV15; size: once; CDR3: CATSRDPRTTQQFF; DNA: TGTGCCACCAGCAGAGATCCGAGGACTACCCAGCAGTTCTTC
D: TRBD1; J: TRBJ1-1; V: TRBV10-3; size: .; CDR3: CAIRGDRGQVVSNTEAFF; DNA: TGTGCCATCAGGGGGGACAGGGGGCAAGTAGTTTCGAACACTGAAGCTTTCTTT
D: TRBD2; J: TRBJ2-2; V: TRBV18; size: .; CDR3: CASSPTASGGPNTGELFF; DNA: TGTGCCAGCTCACCCACGGCTAGCGGGGGGCCGAACACCGGGGAGCTGTTTTTT
D: .; J: TRBJ1-3; V: TRBV19; size: .; CDR3: CASSTTTLGHRSGNTIYF; DNA: TGTGCCAGTAGTACCACAACCCTGGGGCACCGCTCTGGAAACACCATATATTTT
D: .; J: TRBJ2-7; V: TRBV7-2; size: .; CDR3: CASSLGDQGRGYEQYF; DNA: TGTGCCAGCAGCTTAGGAGACCAGGGTAGGGGTTACGAGCAGTACTTC
D: .; J: TRBJ1-4; V: TRBV28; size: .; CDR3: CASSLSYEKLFF; DNA: TGTGCCAGCAGTTTGAGCTATGAAAAACTGTTTTTT
D: .; J: TRBJ1-1; V: TRBV19; size: .; CDR3: CASSDSSMGRGNTEAFF; DNA: TGTGCCAGTAGTGACTCCAGTATGGGGCGTGGGAACACTGAAGCTTTCTTT
D: TRBD2; J: TRBJ2-3; V: TRBV7-9; size: .; CDR3: CASSLREGNTDTQYF; DNA: TGTGCCAGCAGCTTACGGGAGGGGAACACAGATACGCAGTATTTT
D: TRBD2; J: TRBJ2-1; V: TRBV3-1/TRBV3-2; size: .; CDR3: CASSPTSGGYNEQFF; DNA: TGTGCCAGCAGCCCGACTAGCGGGGGATACAATGAGCAGTTCTTC
D: .; J: TRBJ2-7; V: TRBV9; size: .; CDR3: CASSNSWRTAGYEQYF; DNA: TGTGCCAGCAGCAACAGTTGGAGGACAGCGGGGTACGAGCAGTACTTC
D: TRBD2; J: TRBJ2-7; V: TRBV14; size: .; CDR3: CASSHKPTSGGLYEQYF; DNA: TGTGCCAGCAGCCATAAACCCACTAGCGGGGGCTTATACGAGCAGTACTTC
D: .; J: TRBJ1-3; V: TRBV4-2; size: few; CDR3: CASRTQGMGGNTIYF; DNA: TGTGCCAGCAGGACCCAGGGGATGGGTGGAAACACCATATATTTT
D: .; J: TRBJ2-2; V: TRBV5-1; size: .; CDR3: CASSFPGGTPNTGELFF; DNA: TGCGCCAGCAGCTTTCCTGGGGGCACTCCGAACACCGGGGAGCTGTTTTTT
D: TRBD1; J: TRBJ2-7; V: TRBV6-5; size: .; CDR3: CASRYRLGQGYEQYF; DNA: TGTGCCAGCAGGTACAGGTTGGGACAGGGTTACGAGCAGTACTTC
D: .; J: TRBJ1-3; V: TRBV12-3/TRBV12-4; size: few; CDR3: CASGRSGNTIYF; DNA: TGTGCCAGCGGCCGCTCTGGAAACACCATATATTTT
D: .; J: TRBJ1-6; V: TRBV4-1; size: .; CDR3: CASSQGRGNNSPLHF; DNA: TGCGCCAGCAGCCAAGGCAGGGGCAATAATTCACCCCTCCACTTT
D: .; J: TRBJ1-6; V: TRBV6-5; size: .; CDR3: CASSYVESSYNSPLHF; DNA: TGTGCCAGCAGTTACGTTGAGAGCTCCTATAATTCACCCCTCCACTTT